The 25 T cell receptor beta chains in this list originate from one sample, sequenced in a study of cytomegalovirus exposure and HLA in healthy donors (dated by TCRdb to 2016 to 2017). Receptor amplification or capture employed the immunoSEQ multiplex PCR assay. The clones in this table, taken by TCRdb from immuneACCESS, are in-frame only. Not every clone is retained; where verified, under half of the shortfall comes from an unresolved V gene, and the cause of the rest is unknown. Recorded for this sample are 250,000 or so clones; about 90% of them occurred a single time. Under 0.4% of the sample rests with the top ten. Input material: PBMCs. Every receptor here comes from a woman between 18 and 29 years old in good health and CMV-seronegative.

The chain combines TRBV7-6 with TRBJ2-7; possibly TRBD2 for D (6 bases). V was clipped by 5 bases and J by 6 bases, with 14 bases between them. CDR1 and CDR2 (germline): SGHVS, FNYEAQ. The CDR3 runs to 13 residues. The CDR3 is CASSLMSGSEQYF. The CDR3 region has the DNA TGTGCCAGCAGCCTTATGTCCGGGAGCGAGCAGTACTTC. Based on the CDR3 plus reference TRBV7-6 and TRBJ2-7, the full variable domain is GAGVSQSPRYKVTKRGQDVALRCDPISGHVSLYWYRQALGQGPEFLTYFNYEAQQDKSGLPNDRFSAERPEGSISTLTIQRTEQRDSAMYRCASSLMSGSEQYFGPGTRLTVT.

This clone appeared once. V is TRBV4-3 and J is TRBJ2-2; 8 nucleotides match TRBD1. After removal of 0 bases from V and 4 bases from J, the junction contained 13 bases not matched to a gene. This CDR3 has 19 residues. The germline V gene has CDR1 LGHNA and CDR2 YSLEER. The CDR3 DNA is TGCGCCAGCAGCCAAGATCGCCAGACACAGGGGGTCGGCACCGGGGAGCTGTTTTTT. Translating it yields CASSQDRQTQGVGTGELFF.

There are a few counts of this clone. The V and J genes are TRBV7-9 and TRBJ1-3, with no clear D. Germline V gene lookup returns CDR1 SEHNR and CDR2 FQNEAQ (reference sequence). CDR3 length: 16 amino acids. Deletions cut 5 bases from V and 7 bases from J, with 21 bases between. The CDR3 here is CASSKARRLWRNTIYF. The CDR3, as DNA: TGTGCCAGCAGCAAGGCCCGAAGACTCTGGCGGAACACCATATATTTT.

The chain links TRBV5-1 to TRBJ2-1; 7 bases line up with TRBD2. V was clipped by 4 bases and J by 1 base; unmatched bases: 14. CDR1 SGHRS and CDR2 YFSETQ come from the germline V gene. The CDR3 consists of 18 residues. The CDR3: CASSVEPRRGSSYNEQFF. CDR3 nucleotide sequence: TGCGCCAGCAGCGTAGAACCCCGGCGGGGGAGTTCCTACAATGAGCAGTTCTTC.

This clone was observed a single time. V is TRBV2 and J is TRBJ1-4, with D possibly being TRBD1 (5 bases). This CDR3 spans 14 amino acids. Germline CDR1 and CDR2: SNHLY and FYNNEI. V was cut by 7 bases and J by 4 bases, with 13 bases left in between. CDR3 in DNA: TGTGCCAGCATCCCGACAGCCTTTAATGAAAAACTGTTTTTT. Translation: CASIPTAFNEKLFF.

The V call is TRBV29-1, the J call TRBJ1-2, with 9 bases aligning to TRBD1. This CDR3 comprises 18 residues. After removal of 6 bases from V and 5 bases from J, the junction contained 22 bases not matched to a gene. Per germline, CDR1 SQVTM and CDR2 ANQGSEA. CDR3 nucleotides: TGCAGCGTCAGCTCCCCCCGGGACAGGGAAGAGGATGGGTATGGCTACACCTTC. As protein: CSVSSPRDREEDGYGYTF. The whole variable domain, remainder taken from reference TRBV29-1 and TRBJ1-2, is SAVISQKPSRDICQRGTSLTIQCQVDSQVTMMFWYRQQPGQSLTLIATANQGSEATYESGFVIDKFPISRPNLTFSTLTVSNMSPEDSSIYLCSVSSPRDREEDGYGYTFGSGTRLTVV.

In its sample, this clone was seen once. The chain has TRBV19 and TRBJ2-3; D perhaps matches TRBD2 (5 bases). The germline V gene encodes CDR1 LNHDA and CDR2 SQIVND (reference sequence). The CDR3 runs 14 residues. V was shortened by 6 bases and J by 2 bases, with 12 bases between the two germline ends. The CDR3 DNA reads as TGTGCCAGTAGCTTCCCGGGAAACACAGATACGCAGTATTTT. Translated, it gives CASSFPGNTDTQYF. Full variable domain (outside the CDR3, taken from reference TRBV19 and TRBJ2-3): DGGITQSPKYLFRKEGQNVTLSCEQNLNHDAMYWYRQDPGQGLRLIYYSQIVNDFQKGDIAEGYSVSREKKESFPLTVTSAQKNPTAFYLCASSFPGNTDTQYFGPGTRLTVL.

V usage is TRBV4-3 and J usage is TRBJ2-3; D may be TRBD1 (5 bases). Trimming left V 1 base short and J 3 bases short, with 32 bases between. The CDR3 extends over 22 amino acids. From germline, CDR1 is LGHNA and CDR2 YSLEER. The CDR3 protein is CASSQGLISKYLLRARTDTQYF. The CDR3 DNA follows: TGCGCCAGCAGCCAAGGCCTAATTTCTAAGTACCTTCTCAGGGCTCGGACAGATACGCAGTATTTT.

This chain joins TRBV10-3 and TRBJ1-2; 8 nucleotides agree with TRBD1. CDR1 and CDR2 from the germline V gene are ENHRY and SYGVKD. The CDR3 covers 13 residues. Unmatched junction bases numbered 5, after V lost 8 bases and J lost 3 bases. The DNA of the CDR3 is TGTGCCATCTCCGGGACAGGAGACTATGGCTACACCTTC. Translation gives CAISGTGDYGYTF.

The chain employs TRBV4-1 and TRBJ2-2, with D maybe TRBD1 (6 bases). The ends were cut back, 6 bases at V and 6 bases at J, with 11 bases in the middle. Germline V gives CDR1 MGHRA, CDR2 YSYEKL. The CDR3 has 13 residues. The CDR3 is CASSHQGSGELFF. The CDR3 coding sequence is TGCGCCAGCAGTCATCAGGGGTCCGGGGAGCTGTTTTTT.

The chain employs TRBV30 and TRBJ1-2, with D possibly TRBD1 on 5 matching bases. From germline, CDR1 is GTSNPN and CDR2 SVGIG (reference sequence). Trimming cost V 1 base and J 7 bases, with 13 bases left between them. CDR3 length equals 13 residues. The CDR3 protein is CAWSGGVLGGYTF. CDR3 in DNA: TGTGCCTGGAGTGGGGGGGTCTTAGGTGGCTACACCTTC.

Here the CDR3 reads CSASGQPPEAFF. For the CDR3, the DNA is TGCAGCGCATCGGGACAGCCCCCTGAAGCTTTCTTT. The chain joins TRBV29-1 to TRBJ1-1, with TRBD1 matching over 7 bases. Germline V gives CDR1 SQVTM, CDR2 ANQGSEA. The CDR3 covers 12 residues. V was pared by 7 bases and J by 6 bases, with 8 bases of the junction left unmatched.

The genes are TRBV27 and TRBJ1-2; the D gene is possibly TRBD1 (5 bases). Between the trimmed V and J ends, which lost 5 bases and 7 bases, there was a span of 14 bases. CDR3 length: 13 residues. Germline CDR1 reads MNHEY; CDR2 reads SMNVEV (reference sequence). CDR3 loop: CASSPLPGPGYTF. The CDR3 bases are TGTGCCAGCAGTCCCCTTCCAGGGCCTGGCTACACCTTC.

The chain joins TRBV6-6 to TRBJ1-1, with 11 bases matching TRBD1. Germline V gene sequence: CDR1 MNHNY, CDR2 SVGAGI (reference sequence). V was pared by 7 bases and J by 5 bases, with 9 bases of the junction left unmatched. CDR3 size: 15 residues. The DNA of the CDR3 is TGTGCCAGCACCCGAAGGGACAGGGGGGGGACTGAAGCTTTCTTT. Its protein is CASTRRDRGGTEAFF.

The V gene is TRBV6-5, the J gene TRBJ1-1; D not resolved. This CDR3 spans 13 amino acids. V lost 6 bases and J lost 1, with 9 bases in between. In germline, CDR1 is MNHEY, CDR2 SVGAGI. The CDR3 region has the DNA TGTGCCAGCAGCTTTTCGTCGAACACTGAAGCTTTCTTT. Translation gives CASSFSSNTEAFF.

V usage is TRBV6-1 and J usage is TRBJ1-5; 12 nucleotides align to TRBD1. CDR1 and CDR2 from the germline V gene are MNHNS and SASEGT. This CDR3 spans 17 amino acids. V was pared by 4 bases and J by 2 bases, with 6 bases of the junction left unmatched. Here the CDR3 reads CASSVRDRGLGNQPQHF. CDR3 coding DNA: TGTGCCAGCAGTGTCCGGGACAGGGGGCTGGGCAATCAGCCCCAGCATTTT.

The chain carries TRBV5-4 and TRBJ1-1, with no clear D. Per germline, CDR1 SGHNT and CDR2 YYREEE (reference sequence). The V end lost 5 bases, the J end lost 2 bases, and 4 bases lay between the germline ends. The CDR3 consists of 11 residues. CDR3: CASRLNTEAFF. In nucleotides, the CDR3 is TGTGCCAGCAGGTTAAACACTGAAGCTTTCTTT. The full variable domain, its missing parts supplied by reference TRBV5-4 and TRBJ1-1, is ETGVTQSPTHLIKTRGQQVTLRCSSQSGHNTVSWYQQALGQGPQFIFQYYREEENGRGNFPPRFSGLQFPNYSSELNVNALELDDSALYLCASRLNTEAFFGQGTRLTVV.

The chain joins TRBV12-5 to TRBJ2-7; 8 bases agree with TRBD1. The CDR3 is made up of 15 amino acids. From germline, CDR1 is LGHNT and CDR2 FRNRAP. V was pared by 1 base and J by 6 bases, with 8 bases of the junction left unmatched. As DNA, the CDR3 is TGTGCTAGTGGTTTGGCTTTCAGGGGGCTAGGCGAGCAGTACGTC. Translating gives CASGLAFRGLGEQYV.

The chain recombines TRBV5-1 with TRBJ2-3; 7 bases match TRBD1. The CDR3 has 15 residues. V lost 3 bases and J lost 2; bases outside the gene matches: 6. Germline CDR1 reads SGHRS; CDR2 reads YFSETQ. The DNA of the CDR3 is TGCGCCAGCAGCTACCCGGGACAGAACACAGATACGCAGTATTTT. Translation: CASSYPGQNTDTQYF.

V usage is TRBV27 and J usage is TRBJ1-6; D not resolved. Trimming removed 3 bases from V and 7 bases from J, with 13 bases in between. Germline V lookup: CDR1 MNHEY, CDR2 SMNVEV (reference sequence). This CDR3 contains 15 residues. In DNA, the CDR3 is TGTGCCAGCAGTTTTTACCAGGCAAGAAATTCACCCCTCCACTTT. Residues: CASSFYQARNSPLHF.

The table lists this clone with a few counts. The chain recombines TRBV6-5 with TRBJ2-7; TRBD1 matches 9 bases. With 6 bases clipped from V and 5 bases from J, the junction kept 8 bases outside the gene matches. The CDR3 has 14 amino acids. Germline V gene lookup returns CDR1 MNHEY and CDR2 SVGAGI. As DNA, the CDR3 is TGTGCCAGCAGCCCGGGGACAGGGTACAACGAGCAGTACGTC. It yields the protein CASSPGTGYNEQYV.

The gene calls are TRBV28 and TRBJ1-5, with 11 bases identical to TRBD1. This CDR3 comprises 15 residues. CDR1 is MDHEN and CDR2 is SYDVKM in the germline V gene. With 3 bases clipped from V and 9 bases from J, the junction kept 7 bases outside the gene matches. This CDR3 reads CASSFGDRGMRPQHF. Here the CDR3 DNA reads TGTGCCAGCAGTTTCGGGGACAGGGGGATGAGGCCCCAGCATTTT. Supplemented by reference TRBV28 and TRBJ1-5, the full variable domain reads DVKVTQSSRYLVKRTGEKVFLECVQDMDHENMFWYRQDPGLGLRLIYFSYDVKMKEKGDIPEGYSVSREKKERFSLILESASTNQTSMYLCASSFGDRGMRPQHFGDGTRLSIL.

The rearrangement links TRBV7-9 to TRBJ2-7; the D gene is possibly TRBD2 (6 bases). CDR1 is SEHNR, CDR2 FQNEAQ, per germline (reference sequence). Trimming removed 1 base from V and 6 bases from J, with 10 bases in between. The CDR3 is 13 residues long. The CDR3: CASSLGGGVEQYV. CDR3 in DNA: TGTGCCAGCAGCTTAGGTGGCGGGGTCGAGCAGTACGTC.

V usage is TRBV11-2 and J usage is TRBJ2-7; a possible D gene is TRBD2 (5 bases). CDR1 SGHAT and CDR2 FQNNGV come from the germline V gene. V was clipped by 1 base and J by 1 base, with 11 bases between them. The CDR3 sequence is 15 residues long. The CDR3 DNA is TGTGCCAGCAGCTTAGGGACTGACGGATCCTACGAGCAGTACTTC. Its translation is CASSLGTDGSYEQYF.

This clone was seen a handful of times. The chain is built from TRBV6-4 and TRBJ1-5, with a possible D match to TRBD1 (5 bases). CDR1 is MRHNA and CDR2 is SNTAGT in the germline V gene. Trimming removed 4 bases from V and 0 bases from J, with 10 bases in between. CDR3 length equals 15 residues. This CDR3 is CASSATGYSNQPQHF. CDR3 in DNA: TGTGCCAGCAGTGCCACAGGATATAGCAATCAGCCCCAGCATTTT.